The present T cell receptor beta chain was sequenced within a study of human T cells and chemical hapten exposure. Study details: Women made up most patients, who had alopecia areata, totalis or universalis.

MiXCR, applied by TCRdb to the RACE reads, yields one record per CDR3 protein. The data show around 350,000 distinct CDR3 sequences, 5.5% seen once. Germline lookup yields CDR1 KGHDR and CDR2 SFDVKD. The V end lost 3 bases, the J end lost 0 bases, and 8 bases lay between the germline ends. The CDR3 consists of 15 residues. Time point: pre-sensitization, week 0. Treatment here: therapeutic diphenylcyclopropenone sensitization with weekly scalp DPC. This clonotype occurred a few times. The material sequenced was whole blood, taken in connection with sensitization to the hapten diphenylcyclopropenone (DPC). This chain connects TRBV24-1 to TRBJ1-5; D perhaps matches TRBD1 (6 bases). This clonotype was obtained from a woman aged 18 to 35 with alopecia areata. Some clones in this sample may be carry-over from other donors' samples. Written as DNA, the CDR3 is TGTGCCACCAGTGATACAGGGAATAGCAATCAGCCCCAGCATTTT. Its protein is CATSDTGNSNQPQHF.